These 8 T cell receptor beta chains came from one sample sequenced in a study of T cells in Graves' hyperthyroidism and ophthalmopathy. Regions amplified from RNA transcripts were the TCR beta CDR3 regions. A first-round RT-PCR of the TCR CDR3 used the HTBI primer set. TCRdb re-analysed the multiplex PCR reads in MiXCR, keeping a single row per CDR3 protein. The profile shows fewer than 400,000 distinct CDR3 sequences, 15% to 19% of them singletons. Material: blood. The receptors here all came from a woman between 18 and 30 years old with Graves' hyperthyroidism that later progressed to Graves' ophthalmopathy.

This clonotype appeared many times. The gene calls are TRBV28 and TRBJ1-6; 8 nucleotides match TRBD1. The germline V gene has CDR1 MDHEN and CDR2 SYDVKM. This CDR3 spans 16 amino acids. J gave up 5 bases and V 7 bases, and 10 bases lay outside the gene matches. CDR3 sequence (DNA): TGTGCCAGCAACCCCTCCAGGGACAGGCATAATTCACCCCTCCACTTT. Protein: CASNPSRDRHNSPLHF.

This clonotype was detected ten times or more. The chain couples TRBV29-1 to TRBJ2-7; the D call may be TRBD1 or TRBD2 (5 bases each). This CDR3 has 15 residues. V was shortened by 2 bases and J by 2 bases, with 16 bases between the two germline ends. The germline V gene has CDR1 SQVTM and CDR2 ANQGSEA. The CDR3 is CSVESPRDGTYEQYF. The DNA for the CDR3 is TGCAGCGTTGAATCTCCCCGGGACGGTACCTACGAGCAGTACTTC.

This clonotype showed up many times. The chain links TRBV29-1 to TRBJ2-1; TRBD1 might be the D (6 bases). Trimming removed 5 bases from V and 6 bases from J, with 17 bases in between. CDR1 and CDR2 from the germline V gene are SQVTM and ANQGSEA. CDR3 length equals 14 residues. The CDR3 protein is CSVRPGTFGNEQFF. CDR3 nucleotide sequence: TGCAGCGTTCGCCCGGGGACATTCGGCAATGAGCAGTTCTTC.

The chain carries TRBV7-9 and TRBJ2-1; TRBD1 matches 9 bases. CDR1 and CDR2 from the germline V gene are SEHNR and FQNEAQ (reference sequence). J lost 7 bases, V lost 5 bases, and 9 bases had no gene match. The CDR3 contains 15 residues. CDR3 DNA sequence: TGTGCCAGCAGCCCTACGCCGGGACAGGGAAATGAGCAGTTCTTC. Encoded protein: CASSPTPGQGNEQFF.

CDR3 in amino acids: CASSRTSGSGWGEQFF. For the CDR3, the DNA is TGTGCCAGCAGCAGGACTAGCGGGAGTGGATGGGGTGAGCAGTTCTTC. This chain uses TRBV11-3 with TRBJ2-1; 13 nucleotides align to TRBD2. Trimming cost V 5 bases and J 9 bases; bases outside gene matches: 10. The CDR3 sequence is 16 residues long. Germline loops: CDR1 SGHNT, CDR2 YENEEA.

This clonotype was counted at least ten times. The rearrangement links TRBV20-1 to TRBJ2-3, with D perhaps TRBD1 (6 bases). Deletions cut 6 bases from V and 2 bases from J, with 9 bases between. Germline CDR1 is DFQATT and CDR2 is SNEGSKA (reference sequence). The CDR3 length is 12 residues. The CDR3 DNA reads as TGCAGTGCCCACAGGGCCACAGATACGCAGTATTTT. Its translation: CSAHRATDTQYF.

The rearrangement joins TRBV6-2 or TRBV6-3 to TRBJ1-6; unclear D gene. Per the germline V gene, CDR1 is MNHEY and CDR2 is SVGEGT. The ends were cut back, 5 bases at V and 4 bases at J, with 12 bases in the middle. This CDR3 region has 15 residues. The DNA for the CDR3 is TGTGCCAGCAGTCCCCCAGAAGCTTATAATTCACCCCTCCACTTT. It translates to CASSPPEAYNSPLHF.

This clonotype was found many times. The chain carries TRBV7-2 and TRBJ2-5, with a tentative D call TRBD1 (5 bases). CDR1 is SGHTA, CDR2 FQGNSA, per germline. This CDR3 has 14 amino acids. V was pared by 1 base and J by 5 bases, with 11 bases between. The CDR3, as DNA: TGTGCCAGCAGCTTAGTATGGGGCCGGGAGACCCAGTACTTC. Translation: CASSLVWGRETQYF.